This TCR beta chain was recorded in a study of cytomegalovirus exposure and HLA in healthy donors. Trimming removed 0 bases at V and 12 bases at J, with 7 bases between. The germline CDR1 and CDR2 sequences are LNHNV and YYDKDF (reference sequence). The CDR3 loop spans 11 amino acids. In the PCR, 60 Vbeta and 13 Jbeta primers were used. Data came from immunoSEQ multiplex PCR; TCRdb stores just in-frame clones and leaves some out. The sample lists 180,000 or so clones; around 80% were seen once. This TCR was sampled from a woman in her thirties or forties in good health and CMV-seropositive. This chain joins TRBV15 and TRBJ2-3; D unclear. Input material: PBMCs. CDR3 nucleotide sequence: TGTGCCACCAGCAGAGATTTGAGACAGTATTTT. This gives the protein CATSRDLRQYF.